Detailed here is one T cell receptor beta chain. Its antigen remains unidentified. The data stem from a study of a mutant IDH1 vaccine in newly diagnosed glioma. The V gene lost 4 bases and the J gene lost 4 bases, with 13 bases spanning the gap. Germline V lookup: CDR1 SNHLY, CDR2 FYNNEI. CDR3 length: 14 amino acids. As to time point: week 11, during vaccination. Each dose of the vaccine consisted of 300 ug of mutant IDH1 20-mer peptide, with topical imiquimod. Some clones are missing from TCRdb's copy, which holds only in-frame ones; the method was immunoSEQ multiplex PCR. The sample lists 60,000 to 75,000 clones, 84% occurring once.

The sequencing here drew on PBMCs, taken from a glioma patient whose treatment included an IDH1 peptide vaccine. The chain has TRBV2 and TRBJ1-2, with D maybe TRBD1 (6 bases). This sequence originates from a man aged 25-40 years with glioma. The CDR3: CASSGQAPRYGYTF. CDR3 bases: TGTGCCAGCAGTGGACAGGCACCTCGCTATGGCTACACCTTC.